This paragraph reports one T cell receptor beta chain. Its target is unknown. Clones were read by immunoSEQ multiplex PCR, and TCRdb kept only the in-frame ones, dropping some. The repertoire holds 50,000 to 70,000 clones, with under 90% as singletons. Time point specified: week 35, safety follow-up. Vaccine doses each comprised 300 ug of mutant IDH1 20-mer peptide, with topical imiquimod. The CDR3 length is 11 residues. V was shortened by 5 bases and J by 5 bases, with 10 bases between the two germline ends. Looked up from germline, CDR1 is DFQATT and CDR2 is SNEGSKA (reference sequence). The entry originates in a study of a mutant IDH1 vaccine in newly diagnosed glioma. Study context: Before enrollment, the patients had been treated with radiotherapy alone, temozolomide alone, or both together. Most of them had received both.

Whole-study results and caveats: Evidence of vaccine-induced immune responses was documented in about 93% of patients.

The clonotype originates from a man aged 30-40 years with glioma. The rearrangement joins TRBV20-1 to TRBJ2-7; D is ambiguous. The sequencing here drew on PBMCs, taken from a glioma patient whose treatment included an IDH1 peptide vaccine. The CDR3 sequence is CSAYLDDEQYF. In DNA, the CDR3 is TGCAGTGCTTACCTAGACGACGAGCAGTACTTC.